The rows below give T cell receptor beta chains drawn from one sample of a study of cytomegalovirus exposure and HLA in healthy donors. The assay was immunoSEQ multiplex PCR, and TCRdb's table has in-frame clones only and misses some. This table holds some 210,000 clones, 70% to 80% found once. The sample taken for sequencing was PBMCs. All receptors come from a male donor in good health and CMV-seronegative. Each CDR3 is given with its conserved first and last residue. A D gene is named only where the DNA matches it firmly. Size is omitted from some rows. Given values are once, few, many or a class for expanded clones.

NA	TRBJ2-5	TRBV6-5	NA	TGTGCCAGCAGTTACTCGAACCAGGGGAAGACCCAGTACTTC	CASSYSNQGKTQYF
TRBD1	TRBJ2-4	TRBV2	NA	TGTGCCAGCCAAGGACAGGGCAGCATTCAGTACTTC	CASQGQGSIQYF
TRBD2	TRBJ2-5	TRBV10-3	NA	TGTGCCATCAGTGGGGGAGAGCGGGAGGGCCGGGAGACCCAGTACTTC	CAISGGEREGRETQYF
NA	TRBJ2-2	TRBV29-1	NA	TGCAGCGTTGAAGGAACAGGGAACGGGGAGCTGTTTTTT	CSVEGTGNGELFF
NA	TRBJ1-2	TRBV6-1	NA	TGTGCCAGCAGTATAGACGGGAGAGGAGGCTACACCTTC	CASSIDGRGGYTF
NA	TRBJ2-1	TRBV6-5	many	TGTGCCAGCAGTTACTCAGGTGGCGGCGACCGGGGGCAGTTCTTC	CASSYSGGGDRGQFF
NA	TRBJ1-5	TRBV14	NA	TGTGCCAGCAGCCGAGCAGGGGTGTGGCAGCCCCAGCATTTT	CASSRAGVWQPQHF
TRBD2	TRBJ2-7	TRBV7-6	NA	TGTGCCAGCAGCCCCGCCGGGACTAGCGGGAGTTACGAGCAGTACTTC	CASSPAGTSGSYEQYF
TRBD1	TRBJ1-2	TRBV5-3	NA	TGTGCCAGAAGCGGGGGACAGGAAAGAGAGAAGGGCTACACCTTC	CARSGGQEREKGYTF
TRBD2	TRBJ2-7	TRBV4-1	NA	TGCGCCAGCAGCCTGCGGGAGAACCACTACGAGCAGTACTTC	CASSLRENHYEQYF
TRBD1	TRBJ2-7	TRBV6-5	NA	TGTGCCAGCAGTGACCGACAGGGGCCCTACGAGCAGTACTTC	CASSDRQGPYEQYF
NA	TRBJ2-4	TRBV21-1	NA	TGTGCCAGCAGCATGCAGGACAGGGCGAAAAACATTCAGTACTTC	CASSMQDRAKNIQYF
NA	TRBJ2-1	TRBV28	NA	TGTGCCAGCAGTTTAATGAGCGGCGCGCAGTTCTTC	CASSLMSGAQFF
NA	TRBJ1-4	TRBV18	once	TGTGCCAGCTCACCCTATTTCGACAGGTCTAATGAAAAACTGTTTTTT	CASSPYFDRSNEKLFF
TRBD1	TRBJ2-3	TRBV15	NA	TGTGCCACCAGCAGCTCGTTCGACAGGGGAGATACGCAGTATTTT	CATSSSFDRGDTQYF